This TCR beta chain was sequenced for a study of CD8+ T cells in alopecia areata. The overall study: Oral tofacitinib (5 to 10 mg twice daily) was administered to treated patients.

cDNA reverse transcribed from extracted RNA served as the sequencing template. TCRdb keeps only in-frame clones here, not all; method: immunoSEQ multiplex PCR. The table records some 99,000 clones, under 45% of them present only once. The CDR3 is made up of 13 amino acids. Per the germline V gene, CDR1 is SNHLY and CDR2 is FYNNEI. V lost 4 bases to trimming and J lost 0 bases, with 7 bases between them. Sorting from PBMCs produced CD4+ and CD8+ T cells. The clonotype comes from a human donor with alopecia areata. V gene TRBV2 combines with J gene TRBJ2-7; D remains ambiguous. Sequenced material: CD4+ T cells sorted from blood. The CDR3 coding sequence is TGTGCCAGCAGTGCCGCGGCCTCCTACGAGCAGTACTTC. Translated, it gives CASSAAASYEQYF. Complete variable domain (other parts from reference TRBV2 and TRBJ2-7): EPEVTQTPSHQVTQMGQEVILRCVPISNHLYFYWYRQILGQKVEFLVSFYNNEISEKSEIFDDQFSVERPDGSNFTLKIRSTKLEDSAMYFCASSAAASYEQYFGPGTRLTVT.